The entry that follows covers one TCR beta chain sequence. These data originate in a study of blood T cell repertoires in COVID-19. Study-level background: Acute-phase and convalescent COVID-19 samples originated in the United States, Italy and Spain.

Original processing notes: Estimation of nucleated cell counts relied on the amplification of reference gene primers. Clones were read by immunoSEQ multiplex PCR, and TCRdb kept only the in-frame ones, dropping some. That table is the source of V, J and clone size, and D and trimming were worked out from the DNA. Among around 230,000 clones listed, 75% to 90% were seen once. Study members were between roughly 18 and 100 years old and lived in fewer than 30 US regions. Cohorts were assigned according to the clinical history that participants reported. Germline-derived CDR1 and CDR2 are MNHEY and SVGAGI. The CDR3 has 14 amino acids. V lost 6 bases and J 6 bases, leaving 18 bases between the germline ends.

This sequence joins TRBV6-5 and TRBJ2-7, with a tentative D call TRBD1 (6 bases). The sample comprised PBMCs or T cells enriched from blood (not recorded which). The clonotype was recovered from a middle-aged woman with acute COVID-19. CDR3 sequence reads: CASRAKGHFGEQYF. CDR3 DNA: TGTGCCAGCAGGGCCAAGGGACACTTTGGCGAGCAGTACTTC.